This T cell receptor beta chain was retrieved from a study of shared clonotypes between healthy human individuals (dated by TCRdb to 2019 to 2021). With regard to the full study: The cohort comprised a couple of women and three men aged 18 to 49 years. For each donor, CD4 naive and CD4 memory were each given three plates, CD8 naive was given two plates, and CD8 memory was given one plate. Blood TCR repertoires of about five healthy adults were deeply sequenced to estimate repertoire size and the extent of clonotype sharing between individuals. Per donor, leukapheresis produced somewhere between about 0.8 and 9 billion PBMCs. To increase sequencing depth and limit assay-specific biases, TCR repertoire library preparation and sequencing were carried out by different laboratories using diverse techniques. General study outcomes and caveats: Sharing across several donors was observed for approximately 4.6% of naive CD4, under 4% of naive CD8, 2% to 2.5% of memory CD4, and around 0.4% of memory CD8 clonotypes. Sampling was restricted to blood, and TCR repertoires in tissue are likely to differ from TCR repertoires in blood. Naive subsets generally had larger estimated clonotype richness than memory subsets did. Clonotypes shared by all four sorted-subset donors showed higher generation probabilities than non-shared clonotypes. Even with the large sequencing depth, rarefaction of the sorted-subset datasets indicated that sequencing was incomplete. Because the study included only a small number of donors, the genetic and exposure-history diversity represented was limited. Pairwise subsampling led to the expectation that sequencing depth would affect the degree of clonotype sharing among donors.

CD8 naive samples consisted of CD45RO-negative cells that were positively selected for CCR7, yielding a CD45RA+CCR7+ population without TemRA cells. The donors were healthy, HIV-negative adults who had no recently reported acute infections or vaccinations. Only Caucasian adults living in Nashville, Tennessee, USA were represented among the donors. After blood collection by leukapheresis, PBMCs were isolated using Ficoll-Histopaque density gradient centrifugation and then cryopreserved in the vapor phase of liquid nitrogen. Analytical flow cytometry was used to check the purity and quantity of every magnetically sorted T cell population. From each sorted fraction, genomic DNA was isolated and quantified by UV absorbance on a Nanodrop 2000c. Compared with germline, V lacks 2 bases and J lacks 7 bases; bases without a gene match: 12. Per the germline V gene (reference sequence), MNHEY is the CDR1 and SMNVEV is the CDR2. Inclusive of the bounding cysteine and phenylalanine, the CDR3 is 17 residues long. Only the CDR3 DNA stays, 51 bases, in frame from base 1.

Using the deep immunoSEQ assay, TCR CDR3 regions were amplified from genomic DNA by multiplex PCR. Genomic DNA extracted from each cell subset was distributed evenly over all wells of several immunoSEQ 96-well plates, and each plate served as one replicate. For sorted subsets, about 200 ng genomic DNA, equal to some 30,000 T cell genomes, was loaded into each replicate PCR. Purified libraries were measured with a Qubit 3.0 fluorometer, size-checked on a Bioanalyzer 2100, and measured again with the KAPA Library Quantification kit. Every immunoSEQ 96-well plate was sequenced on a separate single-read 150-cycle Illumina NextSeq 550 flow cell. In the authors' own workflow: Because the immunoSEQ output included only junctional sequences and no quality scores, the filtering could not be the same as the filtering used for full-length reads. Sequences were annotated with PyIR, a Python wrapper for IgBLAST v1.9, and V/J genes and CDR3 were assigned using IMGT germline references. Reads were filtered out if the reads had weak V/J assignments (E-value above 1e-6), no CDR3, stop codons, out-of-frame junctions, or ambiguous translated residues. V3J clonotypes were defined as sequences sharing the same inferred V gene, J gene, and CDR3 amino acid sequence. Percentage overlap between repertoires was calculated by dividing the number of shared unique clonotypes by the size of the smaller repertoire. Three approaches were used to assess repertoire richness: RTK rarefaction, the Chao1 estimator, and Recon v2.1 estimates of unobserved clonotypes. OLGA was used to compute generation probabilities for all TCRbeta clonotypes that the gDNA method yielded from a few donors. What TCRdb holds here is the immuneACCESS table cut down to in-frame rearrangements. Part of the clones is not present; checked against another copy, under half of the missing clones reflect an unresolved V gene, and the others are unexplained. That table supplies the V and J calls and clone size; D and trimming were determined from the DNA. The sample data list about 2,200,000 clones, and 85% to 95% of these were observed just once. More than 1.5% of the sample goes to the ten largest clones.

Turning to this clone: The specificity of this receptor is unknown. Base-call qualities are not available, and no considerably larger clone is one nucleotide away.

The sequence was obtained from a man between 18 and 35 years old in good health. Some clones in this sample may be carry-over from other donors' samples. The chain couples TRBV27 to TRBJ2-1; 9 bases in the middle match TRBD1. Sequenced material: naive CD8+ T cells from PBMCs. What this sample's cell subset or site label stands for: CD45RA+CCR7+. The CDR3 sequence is CASSLAAGTGFSNEQFF. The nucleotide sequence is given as TGTGCCAGCAGTTTAGCCGCCGGGACAGGGTTTTCGAATGAGCAGTTCTTC.